The entry that follows covers one TCR beta chain sequence. Its target is not known. This sample was taken from a study of T cell responses to AZD1222 COVID-19 vaccine. The protocol was immunoSEQ multiplex PCR, while the TCRdb copy is restricted to in-frame clones and leaves out a portion. Among some 160,000 clones listed, 85% to 95% were seen once. Overall study findings and caveats: After two AZD1222 doses, spike-specific TCR breadth and depth rose versus day 0. Most donors were white British, females outnumbered males, and clonal diversity was possibly underestimated.

The clonotype originates from an adult in good health. The sample in question was peripheral blood, obtained on day 0 of AZD1222 vaccination.

The CDR3 sequence: CASSLSQGYTF. CDR3 DNA sequence: TGTGCCAGCAGTCTAAGTCAGGGCTACACCTTC. The chain couples TRBV28 to TRBJ1-2, with D hard to call. V dropped 5 bases and J dropped 8 bases, with 9 bases sitting between them. Per the germline V gene, CDR1 is MDHEN and CDR2 is SYDVKM. There are 11 residues in the CDR3.